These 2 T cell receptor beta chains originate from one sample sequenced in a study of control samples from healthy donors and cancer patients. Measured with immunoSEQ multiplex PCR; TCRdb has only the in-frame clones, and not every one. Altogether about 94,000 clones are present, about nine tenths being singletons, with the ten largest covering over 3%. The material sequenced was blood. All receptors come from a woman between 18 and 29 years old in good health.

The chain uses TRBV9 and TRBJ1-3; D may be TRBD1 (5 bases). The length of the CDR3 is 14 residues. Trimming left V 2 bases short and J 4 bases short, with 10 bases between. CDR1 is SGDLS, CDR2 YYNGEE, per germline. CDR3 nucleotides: TGTGCCAGCAGCGTGTCGGGACTAGGAAACACCATATATTTT. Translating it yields CASSVSGLGNTIYF.

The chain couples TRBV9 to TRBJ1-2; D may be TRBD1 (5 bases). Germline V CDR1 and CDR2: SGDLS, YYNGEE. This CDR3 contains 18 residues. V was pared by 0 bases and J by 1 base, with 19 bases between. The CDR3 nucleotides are TGTGCCAGCAGCGTAGATACCCAGGGCCGCCGCCTTAACTATGGCTACACCTTC. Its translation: CASSVDTQGRRLNYGYTF.